The rows below give T cell receptor beta chains drawn from one sample of a study of T cell repertoires in cytomegalovirus infection. TCRdb reprocessed the reads via MiXCR and lists one record per CDR3 protein. This table has around 800,000 distinct CDR3 sequences, around a third appearing once. The antigens of these receptors remain unknown. The input for sequencing was cultured CD8+ T cells from PBMCs, taken from culture after CMV antigen stimulation. The receptors come from a human donor in good health (CMV status not recorded). Some clones in this sample may be carry-over from other donors' samples. CDR3s include the opening cysteine and the closing phenylalanine or tryptophan. D genes are given only for firm matches. For some rows the clone size is stated as once, few or many, or as a class when expanded; others skip it.

>TRBJ2-5|TRBD2|TRBV12-3/TRBV12-4|18|few
TGTGCCAGCAGTTCTCATACTCGGACTAGCGGGGGTCGTGAGACCCAGTACTTC
CASSSHTRTSGGRETQYF
>TRBJ1-2|-|TRBV29-1|14|-
TGCAGCGTTGAAGAGAAGGGGGTAGTCTATGGCTACACCTTC
CSVEEKGVVYGYTF
>TRBJ2-2|-|TRBV7-9|16|many
TGTGCCAGCAGCTTCCCGGACAGACTGAACACCGGGGAGCTGTTTTTT
CASSFPDRLNTGELFF
>TRBJ1-1|-|TRBV9|12|once
TGTGCCAGCAGCGAATACGTGAAGAAAGCTTTCTTT
CASSEYVKKAFF
>TRBJ2-7|-|TRBV3-1|16|-
TGTGCCAGCAGCCACAACCCTGACGGGAACCCCTACGAGCAGTACTTC
CASSHNPDGNPYEQYF
>TRBJ2-1|-|TRBV6-8|15|-
TGTGCCAGCAGTATCTCCGGGACTGGCCACAATGAGCAGTTCTTC
CASSISGTGHNEQFF
>TRBJ2-1|-|TRBV11-1|14|many
TGTGCCAGCAGTCCAAGGGGCAATTACAATGAGCAGTTCTTC
CASSPRGNYNEQFF
>TRBJ1-2|TRBD1|TRBV6-1|15|-
TGTGCCAGCAGTGACATGGACAGGGAATTCTATGGCTACACCTTC
CASSDMDREFYGYTF
>TRBJ1-1|-|TRBV12-3/TRBV12-4|14|-
TGTGCCAGCAGTGCCTCAGCTCCGAACACTGAAGCTTTCTTT
CASSASAPNTEAFF
>TRBJ2-3|TRBD2|TRBV9|15|-
TGTGCCAGCAGCGCGCGGGGGGGCCGGTCAGATACGCAGTATTTT
CASSARGGRSDTQYF
>TRBJ2-7|-|TRBV7-6|15|many
TGTGCCAGCAGCTCGGGGACCCGCGGGTCCTACGAGCAGTACTTC
CASSSGTRGSYEQYF
>TRBJ2-2|-|TRBV11-1|16|few
TGTGCCAGCAGTAGTCGGTCAAACGCGAACACCGGGGAGCTGTTTTTT
CASSSRSNANTGELFF
>TRBJ1-2|-|TRBV10-1|16|few
TGCGCCAGCAGTGAGTCGAGGGGAAAAGGGGGCTATGGCTACACCTTC
CASSESRGKGGYGYTF
>TRBJ2-2|-|TRBV6-1|17|few
TGTGCCAGCAGTGATAAAACCCCCAGGGTGAACACCGGGGAGCTGTTTTTT
CASSDKTPRVNTGELFF
>TRBJ2-1|-|TRBV29-1|10|once
TGCAGCGTTCGACGGAATGAGCAGTTCTTC
CSVRRNEQFF
>TRBJ1-1|TRBD1|TRBV7-4|17|-
TGTGTCAGCAGCGCTATGAAGGGACAGGGCTTAGGGACTGAAGCTTTCTTT
CVSSAMKGQGLGTEAFF
>TRBJ2-1|-|TRBV15|15|few
TGTGCCACCAGCAGAGATAGGAACGTCTACAATGAGCAGTTCTTC
CATSRDRNVYNEQFF
>TRBJ1-6|TRBD1|TRBV2|17|few
TGTGCCATATTGGGACAGGGGTTCGAAACCTATAATTCACCCCTCCACTTT
CAILGQGFETYNSPLHF
>TRBJ2-2|TRBD2|TRBV4-2|16|-
TGTGCCAGCAGCCAGAGGACTAGCGGGGTGACCGGGGAGCTGTTTTTT
CASSQRTSGVTGELFF
>TRBJ1-1|TRBD1|TRBV6-2/TRBV6-3|16|-
TGTGCCAGCACCTTCCGGGACAGGGTAGAGGGCACTGAAGCTTTCTTT
CASTFRDRVEGTEAFF
>TRBJ2-2|-|TRBV3-1|14|-
TGTGCCAGCAGCCAAGATATGGGGTCCGGGGAGCTGTTTTTT
CASSQDMGSGELFF
>TRBJ2-3|TRBD2|TRBV6-6|16|-
TGTGCCAGCAGTTACCTACTAGCGGTGAGCACAGATACGCAGTATTTT
CASSYLLAVSTDTQYF
>TRBJ2-7|-|TRBV7-2|13|few
TGTGCCAGCAGCCTGGGCCCAAAGAGCGAGCAGTACTTC
CASSLGPKSEQYF
>TRBJ1-5|-|TRBV18|15|many
TGTGCCAGCTCAGGGACGGAATATAGCAATCAGCCCCAGCATTTT
CASSGTEYSNQPQHF
>TRBJ2-5|TRBD1|TRBV10-3|15|-
TGTGCCAGCTCACCGGGACAGGGGGCGCGGGAGACCCAGTACTTC
CASSPGQGARETQYF
>TRBJ1-2|-|TRBV24-1|14|-
TGTGCCACCAGTGATTGGACAGTCCGCTATGGCTACACCTTC
CATSDWTVRYGYTF
>TRBJ2-3|TRBD1|TRBV15|16|-
TGTGCCACCAGCAATGGACAGGGCCGAAGCACAGATACGCAGTATTTT
CATSNGQGRSTDTQYF
>TRBJ2-1|-|TRBV27|13|few
TGTGCCAGCAGTGGGGGCCGAGGCAATGAGCAGTTCTTC
CASSGGRGNEQFF
>TRBJ2-1|-|TRBV5-1|16|few
TGCGCCAGCAACTACGGCGGGGGCCCGCTCGTCGATGAGCAGTTCTTC
CASNYGGGPLVDEQFF
>TRBJ1-2|-|TRBV7-6|14|few
TGTGCCAGCAGCTTAGCTCTTGGCCAGGGTGGCTACACCTTC
CASSLALGQGGYTF
>TRBJ2-3|-|TRBV4-1|14|-
TGCGCCAGCAGCCAAGGTTGGGGCACAGATACGCAGTATTTT
CASSQGWGTDTQYF
>TRBJ2-7|TRBD1|TRBV6-5|15|-
TGTGCCAGCAGCCCGAACACAGGGGAATCCTACGAGCAGTACTTC
CASSPNTGESYEQYF